This passage covers 2 T cell receptor beta chains from one sample sequenced in a study of blood T cell repertoires in COVID-19. Sequenced by immunoSEQ multiplex PCR; TCRdb stores in-frame clones only, minus some. The sample gives around 290,000 clones, 85% to 90% of which show up once; about 4.2% is in the top ten. Sequences were obtained from peripheral blood. These receptors all come from a man aged 35-49 years with acute or convalescent COVID-19.

The chain uses TRBV24-1 and TRBJ2-2, with D maybe TRBD2 (5 bases). V was trimmed by 1 base and J by 1 base, leaving 18 bases between them. There are 19 residues in the CDR3. CDR1 is KGHDR and CDR2 is SFDVKD in the germline V gene. CDR3 residues: CATSDLFDFGIGNTGELFF. The CDR3 DNA is TGTGCCACCAGTGATTTATTCGATTTCGGGATTGGGAACACCGGGGAGCTGTTTTTT.

The chain couples TRBV4-1 to TRBJ2-7; 9 bases align to TRBD1. CDR1 is MGHRA, CDR2 YSYEKL, per germline. CDR3 length: 16 amino acids. V lost 1 base and J lost 2; bases outside the gene matches: 6. CDR3: CASSQVETGGTYEQYF. CDR3 nucleotide sequence: TGCGCCAGCAGCCAAGTCGAGACAGGGGGGACCTACGAGCAGTACTTC.